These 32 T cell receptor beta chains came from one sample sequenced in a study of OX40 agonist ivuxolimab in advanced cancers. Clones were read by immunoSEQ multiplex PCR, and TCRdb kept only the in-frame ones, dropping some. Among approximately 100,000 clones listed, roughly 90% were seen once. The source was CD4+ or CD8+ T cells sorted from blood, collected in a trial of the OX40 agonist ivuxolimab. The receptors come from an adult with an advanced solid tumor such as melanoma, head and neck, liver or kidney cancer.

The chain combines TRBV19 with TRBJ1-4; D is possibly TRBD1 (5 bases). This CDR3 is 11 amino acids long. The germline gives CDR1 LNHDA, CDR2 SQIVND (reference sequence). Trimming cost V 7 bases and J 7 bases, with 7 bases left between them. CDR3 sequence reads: CASTGSEKLFF. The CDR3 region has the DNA TGTGCCAGTACAGGGAGTGAAAAACTGTTTTTT.

Written as DNA, the CDR3 is TGTGCCAGCAGTGAAGGGTTAGCGGGGGTAGGGCAGTATTTT. Encoded protein: CASSEGLAGVGQYF. This chain connects TRBV2 to TRBJ2-3, with 9 bases that match TRBD2. This CDR3 contains 14 residues. Germline CDR1 reads SNHLY; CDR2 reads FYNNEI. Trimming removed 1 base from V and 11 bases from J; junction bases left unmatched: 7.

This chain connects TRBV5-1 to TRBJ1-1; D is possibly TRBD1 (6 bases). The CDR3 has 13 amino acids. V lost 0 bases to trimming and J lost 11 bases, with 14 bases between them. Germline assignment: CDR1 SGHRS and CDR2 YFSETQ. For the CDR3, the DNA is TGCGCCAGCAGCTTGGCCGGGGGCTTCGGCGCTTTCTTT. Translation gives CASSLAGGFGAFF.

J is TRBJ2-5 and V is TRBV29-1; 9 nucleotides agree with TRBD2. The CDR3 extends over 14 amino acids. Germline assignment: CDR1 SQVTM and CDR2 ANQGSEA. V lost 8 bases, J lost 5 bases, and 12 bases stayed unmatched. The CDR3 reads CSLGASGASETQYF. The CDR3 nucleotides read TGCAGCCTAGGGGCTAGCGGGGCCAGCGAGACCCAGTACTTC.

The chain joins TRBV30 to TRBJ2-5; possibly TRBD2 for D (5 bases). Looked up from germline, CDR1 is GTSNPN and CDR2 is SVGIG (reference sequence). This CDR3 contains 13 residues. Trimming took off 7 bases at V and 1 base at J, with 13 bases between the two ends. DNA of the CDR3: TGTGCCTTCTCCGGCCTAGCCCAAGAGACCCAGTACTTC. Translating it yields CAFSGLAQETQYF.

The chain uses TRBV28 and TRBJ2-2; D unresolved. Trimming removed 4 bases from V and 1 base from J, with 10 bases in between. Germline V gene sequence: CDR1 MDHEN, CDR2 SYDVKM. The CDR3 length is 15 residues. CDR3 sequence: CASSSPDGNTGELFF. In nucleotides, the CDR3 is TGTGCCAGCAGTTCTCCGGACGGGAACACCGGGGAGCTGTTTTTT. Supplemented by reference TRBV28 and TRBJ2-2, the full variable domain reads DVKVTQSSRYLVKRTGEKVFLECVQDMDHENMFWYRQDPGLGLRLIYFSYDVKMKEKGDIPEGYSVSREKKERFSLILESASTNQTSMYLCASSSPDGNTGELFFGEGSRLTVL.

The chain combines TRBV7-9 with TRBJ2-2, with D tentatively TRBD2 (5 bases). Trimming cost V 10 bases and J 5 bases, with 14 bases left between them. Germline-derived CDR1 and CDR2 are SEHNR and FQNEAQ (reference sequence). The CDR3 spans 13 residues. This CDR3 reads CATAAGSTGELFF. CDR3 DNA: TGTGCCACCGCCGCGGGCAGTACCGGGGAGCTGTTTTTT.

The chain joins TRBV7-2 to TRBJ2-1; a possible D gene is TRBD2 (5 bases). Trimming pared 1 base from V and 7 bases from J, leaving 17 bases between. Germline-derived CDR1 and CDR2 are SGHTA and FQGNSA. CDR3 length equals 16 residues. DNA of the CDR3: TGTGCCAGCAGCTTAGACCGATCGGGAATCTCTAATGAGCAGTTCTTC. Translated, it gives CASSLDRSGISNEQFF. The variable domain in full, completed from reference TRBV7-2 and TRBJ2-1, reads GAGVSQSPSNKVTEKGKDVELRCDPISGHTALYWYRQSLGQGLEFLIYFQGNSAPDKSGLPSDRFSAERTGGSVSTLTIQRTQQEDSAVYLCASSLDRSGISNEQFFGPGTRLTVL.

CDR3 residues: CASRRGEENTIYF. Written as DNA, the CDR3 is TGTGCCAGCAGACGAGGGGAGGAAAACACCATATATTTT. The chain recombines TRBV6-5 with TRBJ1-3; D may be TRBD1 (5 bases). Deletions cut 6 bases from V and 6 bases from J, with 12 bases between. Per germline, CDR1 MNHEY and CDR2 SVGAGI. This CDR3 has 13 residues.

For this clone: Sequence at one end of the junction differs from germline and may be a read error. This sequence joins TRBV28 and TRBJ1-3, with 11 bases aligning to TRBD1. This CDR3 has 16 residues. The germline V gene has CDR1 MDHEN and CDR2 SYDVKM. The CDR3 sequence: CASSFWTGGSRNTIYF. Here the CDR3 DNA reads TGTGCCAGCAGTTTTTGGACAGGGGGCTCTAGAAACACCATATATTTT.

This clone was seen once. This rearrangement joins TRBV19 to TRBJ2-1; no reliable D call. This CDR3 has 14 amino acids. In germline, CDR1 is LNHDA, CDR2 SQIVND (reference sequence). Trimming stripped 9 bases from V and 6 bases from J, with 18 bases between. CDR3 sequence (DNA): TGTGCCAGCATGCCGGGCCCCAACCCCAATGAGCAGTTCTTC. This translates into CASMPGPNPNEQFF.

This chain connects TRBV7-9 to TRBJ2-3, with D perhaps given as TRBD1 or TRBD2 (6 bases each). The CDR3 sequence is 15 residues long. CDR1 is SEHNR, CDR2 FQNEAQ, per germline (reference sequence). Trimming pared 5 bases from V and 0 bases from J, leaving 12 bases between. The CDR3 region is CASSPQGTSTDTQYF. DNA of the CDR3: TGTGCCAGCAGCCCCCAGGGGACTAGCACAGATACGCAGTATTTT.

The CDR3 loop is CASSYSRLQGYEQYF. The CDR3 bases are TGTGCCAGCAGTTACTCGAGGCTTCAGGGCTACGAGCAGTACTTC. The V gene is TRBV6-6, the J gene TRBJ2-7; possible D gene TRBD1, 5 bases. The CDR3 extends over 15 amino acids. V was trimmed by 0 bases and J by 3 bases, leaving 12 bases between them. The germline CDR1 and CDR2 sequences are MNHNY and SVGAGI (reference sequence).

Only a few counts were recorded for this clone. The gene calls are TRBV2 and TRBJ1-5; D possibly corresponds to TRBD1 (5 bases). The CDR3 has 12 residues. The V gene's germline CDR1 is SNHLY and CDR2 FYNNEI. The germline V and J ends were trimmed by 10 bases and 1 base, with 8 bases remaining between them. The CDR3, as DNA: TGTGCCACCGGGACCAGCAATCAGCCCCAGCATTTT. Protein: CATGTSNQPQHF.

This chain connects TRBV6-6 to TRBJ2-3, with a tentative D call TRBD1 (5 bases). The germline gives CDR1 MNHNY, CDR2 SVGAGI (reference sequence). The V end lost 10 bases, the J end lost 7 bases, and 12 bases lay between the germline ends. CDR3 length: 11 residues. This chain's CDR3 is CATTSGNTQYF. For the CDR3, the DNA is TGTGCCACGACGTCAGGGAATACGCAGTATTTT.

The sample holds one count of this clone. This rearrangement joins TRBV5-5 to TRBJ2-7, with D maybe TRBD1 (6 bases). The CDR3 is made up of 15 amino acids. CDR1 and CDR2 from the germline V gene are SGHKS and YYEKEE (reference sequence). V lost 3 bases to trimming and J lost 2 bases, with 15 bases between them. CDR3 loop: CASSSAIGDTYEQYF. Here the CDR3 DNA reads TGTGCCAGCAGCTCTGCCATTGGGGACACCTACGAGCAGTACTTC.

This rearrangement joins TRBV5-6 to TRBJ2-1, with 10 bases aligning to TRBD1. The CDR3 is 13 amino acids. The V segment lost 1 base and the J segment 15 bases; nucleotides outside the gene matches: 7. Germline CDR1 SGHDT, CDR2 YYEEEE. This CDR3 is CASSLMEGQGLFF. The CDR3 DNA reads TGTGCCAGCAGCTTGATGGAGGGACAGGGGTTGTTCTTC.

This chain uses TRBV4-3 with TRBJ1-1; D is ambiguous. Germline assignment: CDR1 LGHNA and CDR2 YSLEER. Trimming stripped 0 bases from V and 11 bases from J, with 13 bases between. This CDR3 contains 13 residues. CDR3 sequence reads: CASSQEVNGRAFF. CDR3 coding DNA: TGCGCCAGCAGCCAAGAGGTTAATGGTCGGGCTTTCTTT.

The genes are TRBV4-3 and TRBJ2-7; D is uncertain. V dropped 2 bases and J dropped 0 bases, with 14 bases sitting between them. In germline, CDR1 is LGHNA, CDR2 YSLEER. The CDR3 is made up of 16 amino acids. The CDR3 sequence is CASSQIGSIVSYEQYF. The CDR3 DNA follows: TGCGCCAGCAGCCAAATCGGGTCGATTGTCTCCTACGAGCAGTACTTC.

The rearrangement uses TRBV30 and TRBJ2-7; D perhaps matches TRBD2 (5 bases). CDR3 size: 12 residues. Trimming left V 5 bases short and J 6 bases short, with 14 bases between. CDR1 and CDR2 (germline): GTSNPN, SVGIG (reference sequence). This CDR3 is CAWAGSGPEQYF. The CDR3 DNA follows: TGTGCCTGGGCGGGCTCCGGACCCGAGCAGTACTTC.

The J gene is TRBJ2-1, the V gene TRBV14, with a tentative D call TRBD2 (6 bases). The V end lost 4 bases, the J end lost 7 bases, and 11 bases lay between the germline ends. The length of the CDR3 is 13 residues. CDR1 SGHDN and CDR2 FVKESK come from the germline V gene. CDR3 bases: TGTGCCAGCAGCCGCGGGACCTCAAATGAGCAGTTCTTC. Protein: CASSRGTSNEQFF.

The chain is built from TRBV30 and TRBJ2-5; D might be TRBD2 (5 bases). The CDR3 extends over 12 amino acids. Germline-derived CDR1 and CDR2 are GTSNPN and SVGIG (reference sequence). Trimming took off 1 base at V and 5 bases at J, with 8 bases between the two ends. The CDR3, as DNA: TGTGCCTGGAGTGCTAGCTCGGAGACCCAGTACTTC. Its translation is CAWSASSETQYF.

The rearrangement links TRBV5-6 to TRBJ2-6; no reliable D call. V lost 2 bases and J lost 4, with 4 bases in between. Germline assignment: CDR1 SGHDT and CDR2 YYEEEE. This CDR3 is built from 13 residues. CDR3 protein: CASSFSGANVLTF. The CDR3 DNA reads TGTGCCAGCAGCTTTTCAGGGGCCAACGTCCTGACTTTC.

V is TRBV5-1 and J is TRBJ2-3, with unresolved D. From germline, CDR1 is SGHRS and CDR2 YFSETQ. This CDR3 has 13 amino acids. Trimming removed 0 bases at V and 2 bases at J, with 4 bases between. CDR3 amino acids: CASSLVTTDTQYF. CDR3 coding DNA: TGCGCCAGCAGCTTGGTGACCACAGATACGCAGTATTTT.

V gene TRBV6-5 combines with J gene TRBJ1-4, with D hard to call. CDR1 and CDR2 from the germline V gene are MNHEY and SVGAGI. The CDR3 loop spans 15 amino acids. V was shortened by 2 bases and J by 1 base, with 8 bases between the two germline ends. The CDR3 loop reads CASSYAGLTNEKLFF. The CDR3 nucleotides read TGTGCCAGCAGTTACGCCGGTTTAACTAATGAAAAACTGTTTTTT.

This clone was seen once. CDR3 amino acids: CASSQDGAGGTQYF. The DNA for the CDR3 is TGCGCCAGCAGCCAGGATGGGGCTGGCGGTACGCAGTATTTT. This chain joins TRBV4-3 and TRBJ2-3; perhaps TRBD1 as D (5 bases). CDR3 length equals 14 residues. Germline loops: CDR1 LGHNA, CDR2 YSLEER. The V gene lost 3 bases and the J gene lost 8 bases, with 15 bases spanning the gap.

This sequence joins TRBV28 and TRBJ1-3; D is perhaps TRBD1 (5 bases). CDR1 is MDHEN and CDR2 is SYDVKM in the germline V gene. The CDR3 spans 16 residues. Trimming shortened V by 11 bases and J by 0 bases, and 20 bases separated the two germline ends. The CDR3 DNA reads TGTGCCGTCTCCTCGCTCGCCGACAGCTCTGGAAACACCATATATTTT. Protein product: CAVSSLADSSGNTIYF.

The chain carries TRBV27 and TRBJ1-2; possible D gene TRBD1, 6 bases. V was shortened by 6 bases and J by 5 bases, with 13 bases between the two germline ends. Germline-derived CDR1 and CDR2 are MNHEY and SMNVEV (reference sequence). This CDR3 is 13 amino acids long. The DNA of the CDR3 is TGTGCCAGCAGCCGGGACACTTCGTATGGCTACACCTTC. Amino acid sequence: CASSRDTSYGYTF.

The CDR3 region is CATDFQETQYF. The CDR3 DNA follows: TGTGCCACGGACTTCCAAGAGACCCAGTACTTC. The rearrangement uses TRBV2 and TRBJ2-5, with D possibly TRBD2 on 5 matching bases. This CDR3 comprises 11 residues. CDR1 SNHLY and CDR2 FYNNEI come from the germline V gene. V was cut by 10 bases and J by 1 base, with 7 bases left in between.

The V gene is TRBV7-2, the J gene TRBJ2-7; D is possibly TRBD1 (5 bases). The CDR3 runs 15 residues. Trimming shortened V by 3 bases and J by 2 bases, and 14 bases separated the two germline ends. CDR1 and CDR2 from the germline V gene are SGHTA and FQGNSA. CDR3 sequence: CASSFQEGAPYEQYF. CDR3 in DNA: TGTGCCAGCAGCTTCCAAGAAGGGGCACCCTACGAGCAGTACTTC.

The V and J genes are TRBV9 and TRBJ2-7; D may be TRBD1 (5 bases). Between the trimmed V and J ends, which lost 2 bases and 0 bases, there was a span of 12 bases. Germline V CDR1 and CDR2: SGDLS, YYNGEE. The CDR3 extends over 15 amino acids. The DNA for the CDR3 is TGTGCCAGCAGCGTCCCAGGGCCCCTCTCCTACGAGCAGTACTTC. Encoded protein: CASSVPGPLSYEQYF.

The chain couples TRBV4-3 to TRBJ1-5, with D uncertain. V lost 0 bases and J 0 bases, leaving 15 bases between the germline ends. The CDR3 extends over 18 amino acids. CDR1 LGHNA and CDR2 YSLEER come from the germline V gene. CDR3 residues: CASSQEPGGRDSNQPQHF. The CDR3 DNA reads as TGCGCCAGCAGCCAAGAACCAGGAGGGAGGGATAGCAATCAGCCCCAGCATTTT.